The T cell receptor beta chain described here comes from a study of patients and donors after allogeneic stem cell transplantation. One entry per CDR3 protein, called by TCRdb with MiXCR from the RT-PCR reads. The data show 800,000 to 1,000,000 distinct CDR3 sequences, with about a sixth seen just once and 5% to 6.5% held by the top ten. CDR3 length: 14 amino acids. V shed 1 base and J shed 4 bases, with 14 bases lying between them. Germline lookup yields CDR1 DFQATT and CDR2 SNEGSKA (reference sequence). This chain joins TRBV20-1 and TRBJ2-7; D is possibly TRBD2 (5 bases). This clonotype originated in a human donor who was either an allogeneic HSCT recipient or a stem cell or donor lymphocyte infusion donor (not recorded which). It is not recorded whose cells these are; they may come from a transplant donor. Specimen: blood, either unsorted or a sorted T cell fraction (not recorded which). This CDR3 is CSARVAGQGYEQYF. The CDR3 bases are TGCAGTGCTAGAGTGGCGGGCCAAGGATACGAGCAGTACTTC.